These 20 T cell receptor beta chains were all obtained from the same sample, sequenced in a study of T cell repertoires in cytomegalovirus infection. TCRdb ran MiXCR on the reads and lists one entry per CDR3 protein. The repertoire has 250,000 to 350,000 distinct CDR3 sequences, roughly 26% of them found once; the top ten carry approximately 15%. Sequencing was carried out using PBMCs. Every receptor here comes from a human donor in good health (CMV status not recorded). Some clones in this sample may be carry-over from other donors' samples.

This rearrangement joins TRBV7-2 to TRBJ1-2, with TRBD1 matching over 7 bases. Germline-derived CDR1 and CDR2 are SGHTA and FQGNSA. The ends lost 5 bases at V and 2 bases at J; junction bases unmatched: 5. The CDR3 consists of 14 residues. The CDR3, as DNA: TGTGCCAGCAGCCGGACGGACAGGAACTATGGCTACACCTTC. It translates to CASSRTDRNYGYTF.

In its sample, this clonotype was seen a few times. The chain combines TRBV6-2 or TRBV6-3 with TRBJ2-7; D is ambiguous. The germline V gene encodes CDR1 MNHEY and CDR2 SVGEGT. Trimming took 2 bases from V and 3 from J, leaving 2 bases between them. The CDR3 consists of 11 residues. The CDR3 protein is CASSYVYEQYF. The CDR3 region has the DNA TGTGCCAGCAGTTACGTCTACGAGCAGTACTTC.

This clonotype was recorded a few times. The V call is TRBV6-1, the J call TRBJ2-4, with 10 bases identical to TRBD1. Trimming at V came to 6 bases and at J to 3 bases, leaving 8 bases not matched to a gene. Germline values: CDR1 MNHNS, CDR2 SASEGT. The CDR3 has 16 amino acids. The CDR3 reads CASSPLGTGVKNIQYF. Written as DNA, the CDR3 is TGTGCCAGCAGCCCCCTTGGGACAGGGGTCAAAAACATTCAGTACTTC.

This clonotype was picked up a small number of times. V is TRBV30 and J is TRBJ2-7; TRBD2 agrees at 7 bases. Trimming cost V 5 bases and J 4 bases; bases outside gene matches: 11. The germline V gene has CDR1 GTSNPN and CDR2 SVGIG (reference sequence). This CDR3 contains 14 residues. CDR3 region: CAWRAPGTTYEQYF. The CDR3 DNA is TGTGCCTGGCGTGCCCCAGGGACTACGTACGAGCAGTACTTC.

This clonotype was observed many times. V and J are TRBV7-9 and TRBJ1-2, with a possible D match to TRBD1 (6 bases). Trimming stripped 4 bases from V and 1 base from J, with 10 bases between. This CDR3 contains 14 residues. Germline V gives CDR1 SEHNR, CDR2 FQNEAQ (reference sequence). As DNA, the CDR3 is TGTGCCAGCAGCTCACAGGGCCGTAACTATGGCTACACCTTC. Translation gives CASSSQGRNYGYTF.

The genes are TRBV29-1 and TRBJ2-7, with 8 bases fitting TRBD2. The CDR3 is made up of 14 amino acids. Losses at the gene ends were 3 bases for V and 4 bases for J; bases not matched to a gene: 8. Germline CDR1 is SQVTM and CDR2 is ANQGSEA. The CDR3 coding sequence is TGCAGCGTTGATACGGGACTAGGGTTGTACGAGCAGTACTTC. This sequence encodes CSVDTGLGLYEQYF.

The chain employs TRBV7-3 and TRBJ2-1; TRBD2 might be the D (5 bases). Germline V lookup: CDR1 SGHTA, CDR2 FQGTGA. The CDR3 has 12 residues. Between the trimmed V and J ends, which lost 5 bases and 9 bases, there was a span of 11 bases. In nucleotides, the CDR3 is TGTGCCAGCAGCCCAGGAGGTACTGAGCAGTTCTTC. Translating gives CASSPGGTEQFF.

The chain combines TRBV14 with TRBJ2-1, with D unclear. CDR1 and CDR2 from the germline V gene are SGHDN and FVKESK. CDR3 length: 16 residues. V lost 0 bases and J lost 2, with 11 bases in between. CDR3 in amino acids: CASSQDGSPTYNEQFF. DNA for the CDR3: TGTGCCAGCAGCCAAGACGGGTCTCCCACCTACAATGAGCAGTTCTTC.

There are a few counts of this clonotype. The chain is built from TRBV11-2 and TRBJ1-2, with D maybe TRBD1 (6 bases). Germline V gene data show CDR1 as SGHAT and CDR2 as FQNNGV. V was clipped by 1 base and J by 8 bases, with 17 bases between them. This CDR3 spans 15 amino acids. The CDR3 DNA follows: TGTGCCAGCAGCTTAGCCCAGGGGTTAAATGGCGGCTACACCTTC. It is translated as CASSLAQGLNGGYTF.

The table lists this clonotype with a few counts. The V call is TRBV28, the J call TRBJ2-7; 7 nucleotides match TRBD1. The CDR3 contains 15 residues. After removal of 6 bases from V and 3 bases from J, the junction contained 11 bases not matched to a gene. The germline V gene encodes CDR1 MDHEN and CDR2 SYDVKM. The CDR3 nucleotides are TGTGCCAGCAGGGGGACAGAACGGAAGGTCTACGAGCAGTACTTC. As protein: CASRGTERKVYEQYF.

The chain joins TRBV23-1 to TRBJ2-5; D might be TRBD1 (6 bases). TRBV23-1 has ORF status, its function being uncertain. The V end lost 8 bases, the J end lost 3 bases, and 19 bases lay between the germline ends. This CDR3 region has 15 residues. CDR3 residues: CASRQSGQSKETQYF. CDR3 nucleotides: TGCGCCAGCCGCCAGTCAGGACAGTCCAAAGAGACCCAGTACTTC.

This clonotype was counted between two and nine times. This rearrangement joins TRBV28 to TRBJ2-1; D gene ambiguous. Germline values: CDR1 MDHEN, CDR2 SYDVKM. The CDR3 is made up of 12 amino acids. Trimming took 2 bases from V and 6 from J, leaving 5 bases between them. CDR3 DNA: TGTGCCAGCAGTTTAAACTTCAATGAGCAGTTCTTC. Encoded protein: CASSLNFNEQFF.

This clonotype was counted at least ten times. Germline and junction disagree at one end, which may indicate a read error. V usage is TRBV7-2 and J usage is TRBJ1-1, with D unresolved. This CDR3 comprises 13 residues. Looked up from germline, CDR1 is SGHTA and CDR2 is FQGNSA. The DNA of the CDR3 is TGTGCCAGCAGCTTAGTGGTTGAAGGGCCTATAGTCTTT. Its translation is CASSLVVEGPIVF.

This clonotype was seen many times. The chain employs TRBV11-3 and TRBJ2-3; D is unresolved. The CDR3 extends over 14 amino acids. The germline gives CDR1 SGHNT, CDR2 YENEEA. Trimming removed 3 bases from V and 2 bases from J, with 9 bases in between. This CDR3 is CASSLTGTTDTQYF. CDR3 nucleotides: TGTGCCAGCAGCTTGACGGGTACCACAGATACGCAGTATTTT.

V and J are TRBV2 and TRBJ1-1; 9 bases line up with TRBD1. The CDR3 is 15 residues long. Looked up from germline, CDR1 is SNHLY and CDR2 is FYNNEI. V trimming: 6 bases; J trimming: 9 bases; junction bases outside the gene matches: 14. The CDR3 sequence: CASRDSGTGRVKAFF. The CDR3 nucleotides are TGTGCCAGCAGAGATTCCGGGACAGGGCGTGTGAAAGCTTTCTTT.

This clonotype was detected a few times. V gene TRBV11-2 combines with J gene TRBJ2-3; D uncertain. The germline V gene has CDR1 SGHAT and CDR2 FQNNGV. Deletions cut 5 bases from V and 4 bases from J, with 19 bases between. The CDR3 totals 16 residues. The CDR3 protein is CASSPFRLDRSDTQYF. DNA of the CDR3: TGTGCCAGCAGCCCATTTAGGCTAGATCGTTCAGATACGCAGTATTTT. The entire variable domain, with the rest obtained from reference TRBV11-2 and TRBJ2-3, is as follows: EAGVAQSPRYKIIEKRQSVAFWCNPISGHATLYWYQQILGQGPKLLIQFQNNGVVDDSQLPKDRFSAERLKGVDSTLKIQPAKLEDSAVYLCASSPFRLDRSDTQYFGPGTRLTVL.

This clonotype was seen repeatedly, ten times or more. V gene TRBV7-2 combines with J gene TRBJ2-7; D call uncertain. Germline V gene sequence: CDR1 SGHTA, CDR2 FQGNSA. V gave up 1 base and J gave up 5 bases, with 15 bases separating them. The CDR3 totals 15 residues. In DNA form, the CDR3 reads TGTGCCAGCAGCTTAGTATGGTCTAGAGTGGACGAGCAGTACTTC. Translating gives CASSLVWSRVDEQYF.

V usage is TRBV2 and J usage is TRBJ1-2, with a tentative D call TRBD1 (5 bases). Per germline, CDR1 SNHLY and CDR2 FYNNEI. The V end was cut by 7 bases, the J end by 7 bases, with 19 bases between. The CDR3 spans 14 residues. In DNA, the CDR3 is TGTGCCAGCATCTTCAGTTCGGGGGGGGTTGGCTACACCTTC. Translation gives CASIFSSGGVGYTF.

The rearrangement joins TRBV19 to TRBJ2-1; no clear D. This CDR3 spans 15 amino acids. CDR1 is LNHDA, CDR2 SQIVND, per germline (reference sequence). Trimming removed 3 bases at V and 4 bases at J, with 13 bases between. Written as DNA, the CDR3 is TGTGCCAGTAGTATGGTTGGCTACGGTTACAATGAGCAGTTCTTC. The encoded protein is CASSMVGYGYNEQFF.

This clonotype was seen at least ten times. The gene calls are TRBV7-2 and TRBJ2-1; D is perhaps TRBD2 (5 bases). CDR1 and CDR2 (germline): SGHTA, FQGNSA. Trimming stripped 4 bases from V and 9 bases from J, with 19 bases between. The CDR3 covers 15 residues. CDR3 sequence (DNA): TGTGCCAGCAGCTCCCGTCGGGATGGTGGTTCTGAGCAGTTCTTC. Protein product: CASSSRRDGGSEQFF.